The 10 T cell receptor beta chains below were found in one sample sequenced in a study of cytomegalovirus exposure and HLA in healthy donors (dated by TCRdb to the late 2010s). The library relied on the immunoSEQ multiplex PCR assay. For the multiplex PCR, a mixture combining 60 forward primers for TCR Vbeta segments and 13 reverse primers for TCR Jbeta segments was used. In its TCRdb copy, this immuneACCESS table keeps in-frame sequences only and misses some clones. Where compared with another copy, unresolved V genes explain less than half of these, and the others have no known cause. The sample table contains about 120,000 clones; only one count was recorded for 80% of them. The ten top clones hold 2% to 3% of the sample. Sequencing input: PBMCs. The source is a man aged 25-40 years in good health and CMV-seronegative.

In DNA form, the CDR3 reads TGTGCCAGCAGTGGCGCGGGAGGGCGTTACAATGAGCAGTTCTTC. It yields the protein CASSGAGGRYNEQFF. The chain uses TRBV2 and TRBJ2-1; 9 nucleotides agree with TRBD2. Trimming at V came to 4 bases and at J to 4 bases, leaving 5 bases not matched to a gene. The germline gives CDR1 SNHLY, CDR2 FYNNEI. This CDR3 region has 15 residues.

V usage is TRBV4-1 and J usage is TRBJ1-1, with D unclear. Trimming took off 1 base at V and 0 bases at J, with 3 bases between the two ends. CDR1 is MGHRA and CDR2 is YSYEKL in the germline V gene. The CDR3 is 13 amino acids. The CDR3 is CASSQGVNTEAFF. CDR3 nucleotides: TGCGCCAGCAGCCAAGGCGTGAACACTGAAGCTTTCTTT.

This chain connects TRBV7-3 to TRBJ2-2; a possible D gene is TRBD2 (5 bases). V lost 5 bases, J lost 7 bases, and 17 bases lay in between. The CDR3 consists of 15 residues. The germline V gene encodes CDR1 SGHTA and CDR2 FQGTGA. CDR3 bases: TGTGCCAGCAGCCAAATACTAGGAGTGGGCGGGGAGCTGTTTTTT. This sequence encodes CASSQILGVGGELFF.

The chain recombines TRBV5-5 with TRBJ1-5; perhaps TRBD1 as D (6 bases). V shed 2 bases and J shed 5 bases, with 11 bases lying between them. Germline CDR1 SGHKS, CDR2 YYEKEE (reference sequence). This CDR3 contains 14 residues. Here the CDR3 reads CASSLLTGYQPQHF. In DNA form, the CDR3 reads TGTGCCAGCAGCTTATTGACAGGTTATCAGCCCCAGCATTTT.

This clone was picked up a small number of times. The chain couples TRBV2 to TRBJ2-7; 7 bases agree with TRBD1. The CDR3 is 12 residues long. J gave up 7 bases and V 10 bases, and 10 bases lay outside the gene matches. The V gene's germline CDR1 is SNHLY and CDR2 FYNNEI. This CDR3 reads CATQGPLGEQYF. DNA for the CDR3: TGTGCCACACAGGGGCCCTTGGGTGAGCAGTACTTC.

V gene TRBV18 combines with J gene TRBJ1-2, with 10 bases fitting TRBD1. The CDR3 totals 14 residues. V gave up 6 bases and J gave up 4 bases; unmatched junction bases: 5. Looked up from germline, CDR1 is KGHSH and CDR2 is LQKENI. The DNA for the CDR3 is TGTGCCAGCTCTCAAGGACAGGGGGGCTATGGCTACACCTTC. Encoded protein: CASSQGQGGYGYTF.

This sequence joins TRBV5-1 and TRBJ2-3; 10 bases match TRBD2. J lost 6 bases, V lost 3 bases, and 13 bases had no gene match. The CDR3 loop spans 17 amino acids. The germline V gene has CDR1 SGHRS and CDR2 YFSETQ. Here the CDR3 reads CASSSGGLATPPDTQYF. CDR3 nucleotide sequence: TGCGCCAGCAGCTCGGGGGGACTAGCGACCCCCCCTGATACGCAGTATTTT.

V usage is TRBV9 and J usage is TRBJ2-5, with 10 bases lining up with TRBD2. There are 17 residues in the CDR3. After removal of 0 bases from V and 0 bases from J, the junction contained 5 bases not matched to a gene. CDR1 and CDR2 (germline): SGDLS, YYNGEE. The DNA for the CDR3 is TGTGCCAGCAGCGTAGGGACTAGCGGAACGTACCAAGAGACCCAGTACTTC. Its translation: CASSVGTSGTYQETQYF.

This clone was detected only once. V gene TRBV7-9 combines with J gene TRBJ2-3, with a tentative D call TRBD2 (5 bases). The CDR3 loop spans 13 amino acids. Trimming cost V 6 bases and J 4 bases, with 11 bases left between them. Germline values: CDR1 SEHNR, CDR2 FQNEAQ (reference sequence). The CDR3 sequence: CASRLIGADTQYF. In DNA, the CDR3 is TGTGCCAGCAGACTGATCGGGGCAGATACGCAGTATTTT. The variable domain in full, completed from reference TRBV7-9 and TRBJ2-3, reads DTGVSQNPRHKITKRGQNVTFRCDPISEHNRLYWYRQTLGQGPEFLTYFQNEAQLEKSRLLSDRFSAERPKGSFSTLEIQRTEQGDSAMYLCASRLIGADTQYFGPGTRLTVL.

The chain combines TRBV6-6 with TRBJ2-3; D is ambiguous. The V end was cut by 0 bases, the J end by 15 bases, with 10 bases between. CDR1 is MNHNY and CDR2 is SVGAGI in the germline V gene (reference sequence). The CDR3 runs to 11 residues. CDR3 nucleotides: TGTGCCAGCAGTTACTCCCAGGTCTCCTATTTT. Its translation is CASSYSQVSYF.